This entry lists 28 T cell receptor beta chains sequenced from one sample in a study of T cell responses to AZD1222 COVID-19 vaccine. Sequencing used immunoSEQ multiplex PCR; TCRdb keeps in-frame clones, though not all of them. The sample lists 130,000 or so clones, over 85% occurring once. Sequenced material: peripheral blood, taken on day 0 of AZD1222 vaccination. All receptors derive from an adult in good health.

J is TRBJ1-1 and V is TRBV5-1, with D hard to call. V lost 1 base and J lost 2, with 15 bases in between. This CDR3 is 16 amino acids long. From germline, CDR1 is SGHRS and CDR2 YFSETQ. The CDR3 loop is CASSLLVSGKNTEAFF. The CDR3 nucleotides read TGCGCCAGCAGCTTGTTGGTCAGTGGGAAAAACACTGAAGCTTTCTTT. The complete variable domain, with remaining parts taken from reference TRBV5-1 and TRBJ1-1, reads KAGVTQTPRYLIKTRGQQVTLSCSPISGHRSVSWYQQTPGQGLQFLFEYFSETQRNKGNFPGRFSGRQFSNSRSEMNVSTLELGDSALYLCASSLLVSGKNTEAFFGQGTRLTVV.

The V call is TRBV11-2, the J call TRBJ1-2; 7 bases map to TRBD1. V lost 4 bases, J lost 4 bases, and 9 bases stayed unmatched. The CDR3 is 15 residues long. CDR1 SGHAT and CDR2 FQNNGV come from the germline V gene. The CDR3 DNA follows: TGTGCCAGCAGCTCCCACAGGGGTCTTCCCTATGGCTACACCTTC. Protein: CASSSHRGLPYGYTF.

The V gene is TRBV7-2, the J gene TRBJ2-7; D gene unclear. The CDR3 totals 14 residues. Per the germline V gene, CDR1 is SGHTA and CDR2 is FQGNSA. Trimming took 1 base from V and 6 from J, leaving 13 bases between them. The CDR3 nucleotides are TGTGCCAGCAGCTTAGGGCTAGGAACGAGCGAGCAGTACTTC. It is translated as CASSLGLGTSEQYF.

J is TRBJ2-5 and V is TRBV13; D call uncertain. The CDR3 extends over 12 amino acids. CDR1 is PRHDT, CDR2 FYEKMQ, per germline (reference sequence). V dropped 4 bases and J dropped 5 bases, with 8 bases sitting between them. In DNA form, the CDR3 reads TGTGCCAGCAGCTCCACCCCCGAGACCCAGTACTTC. As protein: CASSSTPETQYF.

This chain links TRBV7-9 with TRBJ1-3, with TRBD1 matching 8 bases. Germline assignment: CDR1 SEHNR and CDR2 FQNEAQ (reference sequence). The CDR3 spans 16 residues. V lost 5 bases and J lost 0; bases outside the gene matches: 6. CDR3 sequence reads: CASSPRTGNSGNTIYF. As DNA, the CDR3 is TGTGCCAGCAGCCCGAGGACAGGGAACTCTGGAAACACCATATATTTT.

The V and J genes are TRBV28 and TRBJ2-3, with 8 bases that match TRBD2. Germline V gene data show CDR1 as MDHEN and CDR2 as SYDVKM. The CDR3 has 15 amino acids. V lost 7 bases, J lost 2 bases, and 8 bases stayed unmatched. CDR3 amino acids: CASTTTSEITDTQYF. CDR3 DNA: TGTGCCAGCACTACGACTAGCGAGATCACAGATACGCAGTATTTT.

The chain couples TRBV4-3 to TRBJ2-3; the match to TRBD2 covers 7 bases. This CDR3 spans 15 amino acids. Losses at the gene ends were 4 bases for V and 3 bases for J; bases not matched to a gene: 7. Germline-derived CDR1 and CDR2 are LGHNA and YSLEER. The CDR3 region has the DNA TGCGCCAGCAGCCCTCAACTAGCGCAGACAGATACGCAGTATTTT. Residues: CASSPQLAQTDTQYF.

The rearrangement links TRBV29-1 to TRBJ2-5; possibly TRBD1 or TRBD2 for D (9 bases each). V lost 6 bases and J 3 bases, leaving 26 bases between the germline ends. CDR3 length: 17 residues. CDR1 SQVTM and CDR2 ANQGSEA come from the germline V gene. This CDR3 reads CSVERDRVTSGKETQYF. DNA for the CDR3: TGCAGCGTCGAGAGGGACAGGGTGACTAGCGGAAAAGAGACCCAGTACTTC.

The gene calls are TRBV11-2 and TRBJ1-6; 7 bases fit TRBD1. V lost 6 bases and J lost 0; bases outside the gene matches: 11. Germline CDR1 reads SGHAT; CDR2 reads FQNNGV. The length of the CDR3 is 18 residues. This CDR3 reads CASSRPGGQSSYNSPLHF. In DNA, the CDR3 is TGTGCCAGCAGTCGCCCAGGGGGTCAGAGCTCCTATAATTCACCCCTCCACTTT.

J is TRBJ1-3 and V is TRBV9; D unresolved. Germline V gives CDR1 SGDLS, CDR2 YYNGEE. CDR3 length: 15 residues. V lost 3 bases to trimming and J lost 0 bases, with 10 bases between them. The CDR3 is CASSGDIDSGNTIYF. CDR3 sequence (DNA): TGTGCCAGCAGCGGCGACATAGACTCTGGAAACACCATATATTTT.

This clone came up once. The rearrangement joins TRBV7-6 to TRBJ2-7, with 9 bases identical to TRBD1. In germline, CDR1 is SGHVS, CDR2 FNYEAQ. V lost 3 bases and J lost 6; bases outside the gene matches: 15. This CDR3 has 17 amino acids. The DNA for the CDR3 is TGTGCCAGCAGCTTGAGGCCGGGACAGGGCGGTTCAGTCGAGCAGTACTTC. Its translation: CASSLRPGQGGSVEQYF.

This clone was observed a single time. The chain links TRBV27 to TRBJ1-1, with D tentatively TRBD1 (5 bases). This CDR3 has 11 residues. The V end was cut by 8 bases, the J end by 4 bases, with 8 bases between. CDR1 is MNHEY and CDR2 is SMNVEV in the germline V gene (reference sequence). The CDR3 sequence is CASWGGTEAFF. CDR3 bases: TGTGCCAGCTGGGGGGGCACTGAAGCTTTCTTT.

The rearrangement links TRBV19 to TRBJ2-3, with TRBD2 identical over 11 bases. The V gene's germline CDR1 is LNHDA and CDR2 SQIVND (reference sequence). There are 20 residues in the CDR3. With 7 bases clipped from V and 2 bases from J, the junction kept 20 bases outside the gene matches. CDR3 bases: TGTGCCAGTACCGCGCATTGGCGAACTAGCGGGGGCGGGAACACAGATACGCAGTATTTT. This sequence encodes CASTAHWRTSGGGNTDTQYF.

This clone was counted once. The rearrangement links TRBV7-3 to TRBJ2-2; D uncertain. Germline V gives CDR1 SGHTA, CDR2 FQGTGA. This CDR3 has 15 residues. Trimming left V 5 bases short and J 6 bases short, with 16 bases between. CDR3 DNA: TGTGCCAGCAGCCCCCAAAAGGGTAGCCCCGGGGAGCTGTTTTTT. Amino acid sequence: CASSPQKGSPGELFF.

The chain joins TRBV7-2 to TRBJ2-1; 7 nucleotides agree with TRBD2. Germline V lookup: CDR1 SGHTA, CDR2 FQGNSA. V lost 7 bases, J lost 9 bases, and 15 bases stayed unmatched. The CDR3 loop spans 15 amino acids. The CDR3 region is CASTLLRTSSGEQFF. As DNA, the CDR3 is TGTGCCAGCACCCTTCTCCGGACTAGTTCCGGTGAGCAGTTCTTC.

This chain links TRBV30 with TRBJ1-3, with D perhaps matching TRBD1 (5 bases). Looked up from germline, CDR1 is GTSNPN and CDR2 is SVGIG (reference sequence). The CDR3 sequence is 12 residues long. V was shortened by 2 bases and J by 6 bases, with 8 bases between the two germline ends. CDR3 sequence (DNA): TGTGCCTGGAGTTCCGGACAAAACACCATATATTTT. It yields the protein CAWSSGQNTIYF. Filled out from reference TRBV30 and TRBJ1-3, the complete variable domain reads SQTIHQWPATLVQPVGSPLSLECTVEGTSNPNLYWYRQAAGRGLQLLFYSVGIGQISSEVPQNLSASRPQDRQFILSSKKLLLSDSGFYLCAWSSGQNTIYFGEGSWLTVV.

This clone was counted once. V and J are TRBV27 and TRBJ1-5; D possibly corresponds to TRBD1 (5 bases). Germline values: CDR1 MNHEY, CDR2 SMNVEV (reference sequence). The CDR3 consists of 14 residues. With 2 bases removed from V and 6 bases from J, the gap between germline ends came to 11 bases. CDR3 sequence (DNA): TGTGCCAGCAGTTTACTCCAGGGCAGTCAGCCCCAGCATTTT. Encoded protein: CASSLLQGSQPQHF.

The chain is built from TRBV3-1 (or the pseudogene TRBV3-2) and TRBJ1-2, with 7 bases that match TRBD1. CDR1 and CDR2 from the germline V gene are LGHDT and YNNKEL (reference sequence). J was trimmed by 2 bases and V by 3 bases; bases with no gene match: 6. The CDR3 contains 15 residues. The CDR3 spells CASSHNRGVNYGYTF. The CDR3 DNA sequence: TGTGCCAGCAGCCATAACAGGGGCGTCAACTATGGCTACACCTTC.

V gene TRBV25-1 combines with J gene TRBJ2-1; 11 nucleotides align to TRBD2. V shed 4 bases and J 0 bases; nucleotides not matched to a gene: 2. CDR1 is MGHDK, CDR2 SYGVNS, per germline. This CDR3 has 16 amino acids. The DNA for the CDR3 is TGTGCCAGCAGTGTTACTAGCGGGAGCTCCTACAATGAGCAGTTCTTC. Protein: CASSVTSGSSYNEQFF.

V gene TRBV28 combines with J gene TRBJ1-2; D is unclear. This CDR3 is 12 amino acids long. V lost 6 bases to trimming and J lost 2 bases, with 7 bases between them. Germline CDR1 MDHEN, CDR2 SYDVKM. The CDR3 DNA follows: TGTGCCAGCAGCCGGAGAAACTATGGCTACACCTTC. The encoded protein is CASSRRNYGYTF.

The chain links TRBV7-9 to TRBJ1-2; D may be TRBD1 (5 bases). The CDR3 sequence is 16 residues long. The V and J ends lost 2 bases and 6 bases respectively, with 19 bases between them. CDR1 and CDR2 (germline): SEHNR, FQNEAQ (reference sequence). The CDR3, as DNA: TGTGCCAGCAGCTTATCGACAGCCAGCTGGCTTGATGGCTACACCTTC. Amino acids: CASSLSTASWLDGYTF.

This chain joins TRBV30 and TRBJ1-3; 7 nucleotides agree with TRBD1. The CDR3 is 18 amino acids. Germline CDR1 GTSNPN, CDR2 SVGIG (reference sequence). V shed 1 base, J shed 1 base, and the junction held 13 bases outside the gene matches. The CDR3 region has the DNA TGTGCCTGGAGTGCTCCCCACCTAGGACAGGATTCTGGAAACACCATATATTTT. Translation gives CAWSAPHLGQDSGNTIYF.

The chain combines TRBV5-1 with TRBJ1-3, with D hard to call. Germline CDR1 SGHRS, CDR2 YFSETQ. The V end was cut by 4 bases, the J end by 0 bases, with 11 bases between. The CDR3 contains 15 residues. Here the CDR3 reads CASSIGRNSGNTIYF. The DNA for the CDR3 is TGCGCCAGCAGCATCGGACGGAACTCTGGAAACACCATATATTTT.

In its sample, this clone was seen once. The rearrangement joins TRBV5-1 to TRBJ2-7; 9 nucleotides match TRBD1. The germline CDR1 and CDR2 sequences are SGHRS and YFSETQ. The junction had 5 bases not matched to a gene; V was cut back by 3 bases and J by 4 bases. This CDR3 is built from 14 residues. The CDR3 DNA reads TGCGCCAGCAGCTCGACAGGGGGTTGGTACGAGCAGTACTTC. Amino acids: CASSSTGGWYEQYF.

The chain has TRBV6-5 and TRBJ2-3, with D uncertain. This CDR3 is built from 12 residues. In germline, CDR1 is MNHEY, CDR2 SVGAGI. The germline V and J ends were trimmed by 4 bases and 1 base, with 3 bases remaining between them. CDR3 nucleotide sequence: TGTGCCAGCAGTTCGGGCACAGATACGCAGTATTTT. Its protein is CASSSGTDTQYF.

The chain has TRBV10-1 and TRBJ2-5, with D tentatively TRBD2 (6 bases). This CDR3 is 15 amino acids long. Trimming shortened V by 2 bases and J by 4 bases, and 14 bases separated the two germline ends. Germline V gene data show CDR1 as WNHNN and CDR2 as SYGVQD (reference sequence). The CDR3 DNA reads as TGCGCCAGCAGTGAGGGAGTAGCGGCGTCAGAGACCCAGTACTTC. It specifies CASSEGVAASETQYF.

The gene calls are TRBV28 and TRBJ1-5, with D possibly TRBD1 on 5 matching bases. V was shortened by 9 bases and J by 1 base, with 13 bases between the two germline ends. Germline assignment: CDR1 MDHEN and CDR2 SYDVKM. The CDR3 loop spans 14 amino acids. The CDR3 DNA reads as TGTGCCAGTCTCAGGGCGGCCAGCAATCAGCCCCAGCATTTT. Residues: CASLRAASNQPQHF.

The V call is TRBV6-1, the J call TRBJ2-7, with D possibly TRBD2 on 5 matching bases. Germline V gene lookup returns CDR1 MNHNS and CDR2 SASEGT. The V gene lost 3 bases and the J gene lost 0 bases, with 12 bases spanning the gap. The CDR3 is 15 amino acids. Here the CDR3 DNA reads TGTGCCAGCAGTGACCGGACTTTTGTCTCCTACGAGCAGTACTTC. It codes for CASSDRTFVSYEQYF.